This TCR beta chain appears in the sequencing data of a study of blood T cells in healthy people across ages. The authors ran a second PCR of 7 to 11 cycles using a sample-barcoded 5' primer and a J-beta primer mix. Each CDR3 protein is one row after TCRdb ran MiXCR on the 5' RACE reads. The sample shows fewer than 1.5 million distinct CDR3 sequences, approximately 40% of them seen only once. General observations from the study: Compared with aged donors, long-lived donors showed fewer expanded clones, suggesting selection.

Concerning this clonotype itself: Its specificity is unknown.

This receptor was identified in a woman aged 18-30 years in good health. Sequencing used blood.

The CDR3 DNA follows: TGCAGTGCTAGAGATAGATTCCGTGGCAGCAACACCGGGGAGCTGTTTTTT. Residues: CSARDRFRGSNTGELFF. The chain couples TRBV20-1 to TRBJ2-2, with no clear D. V was pared by 0 bases and J by 2 bases, with 16 bases between. The germline V gene encodes CDR1 DFQATT and CDR2 SNEGSKA (reference sequence). The CDR3 contains 17 residues.